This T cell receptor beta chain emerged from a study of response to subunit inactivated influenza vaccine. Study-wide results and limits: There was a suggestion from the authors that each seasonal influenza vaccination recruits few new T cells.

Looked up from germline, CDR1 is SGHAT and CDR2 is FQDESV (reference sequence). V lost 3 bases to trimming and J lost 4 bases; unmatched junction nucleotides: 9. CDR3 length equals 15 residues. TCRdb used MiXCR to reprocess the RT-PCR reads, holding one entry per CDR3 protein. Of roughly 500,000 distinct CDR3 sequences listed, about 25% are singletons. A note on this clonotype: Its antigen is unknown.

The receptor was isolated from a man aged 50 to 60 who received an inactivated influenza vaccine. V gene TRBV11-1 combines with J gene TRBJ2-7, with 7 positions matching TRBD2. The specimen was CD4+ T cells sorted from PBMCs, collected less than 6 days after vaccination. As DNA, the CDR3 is TGTGCCAGCAGCTTGGCCCAGGGAGGGTCATACGAGCAGTACTTC. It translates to CASSLAQGGSYEQYF.